This T cell receptor (beta chain) emerged from a study of blood T cell repertoires in COVID-19. About the study: PBMCs, B-cell-depleted T cells, or T cells were the source of the cDNA or gDNA that made up the material.

Under the authors' procedure: Amplification of reference gene primers was used by the study to estimate nucleated cell counts. Assay used: immunoSEQ multiplex PCR; TCRdb lists only in-frame clones, some missing. That table is the source of V, J and clone size, and D and trimming were worked out from the DNA. The sample includes 35,000 or so clones, 88% of them seen just once. The source of this sequence is a human donor in a cohort sampled during active COVID-19. Sample: peripheral blood.

The CDR3 DNA sequence: TGTGCCAGCAGTTTTAGAGGACAGGGGGTACATGAGCAGTTCTTC. Protein: CASSFRGQGVHEQFF. V gene TRBV27 combines with J gene TRBJ2-1, with 10 bases aligning to TRBD1. This CDR3 has 15 amino acids. The germline CDR1 and CDR2 sequences are MNHEY and SMNVEV (reference sequence). V trimming: 3 bases; J trimming: 8 bases; junction bases outside the gene matches: 7.